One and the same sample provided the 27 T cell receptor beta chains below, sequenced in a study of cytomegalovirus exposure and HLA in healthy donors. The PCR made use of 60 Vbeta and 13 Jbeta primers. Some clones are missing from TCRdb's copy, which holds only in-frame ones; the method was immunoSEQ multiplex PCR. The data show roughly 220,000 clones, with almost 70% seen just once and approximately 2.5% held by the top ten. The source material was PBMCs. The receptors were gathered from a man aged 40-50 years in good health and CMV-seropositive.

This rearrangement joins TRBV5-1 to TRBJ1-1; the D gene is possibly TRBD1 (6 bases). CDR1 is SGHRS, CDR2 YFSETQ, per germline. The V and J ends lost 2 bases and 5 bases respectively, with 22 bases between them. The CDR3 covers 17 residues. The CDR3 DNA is TGCGCCAGCAGCTTTAACCCCACGGGCCGAGGGGGTACTGAAGCTTTCTTT. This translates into CASSFNPTGRGGTEAFF.

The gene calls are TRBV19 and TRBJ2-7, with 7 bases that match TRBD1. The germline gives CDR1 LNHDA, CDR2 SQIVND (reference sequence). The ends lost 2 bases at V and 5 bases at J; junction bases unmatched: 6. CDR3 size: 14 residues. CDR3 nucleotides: TGTGCCAGTAGTATACGGACAGGCAGTAACGAGCAGTACTTC. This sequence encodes CASSIRTGSNEQYF.

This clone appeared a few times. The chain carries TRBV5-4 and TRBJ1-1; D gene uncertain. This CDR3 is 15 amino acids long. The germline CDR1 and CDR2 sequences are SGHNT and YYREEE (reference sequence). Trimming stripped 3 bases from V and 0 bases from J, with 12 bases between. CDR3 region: CASSSQADMNTEAFF. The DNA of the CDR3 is TGTGCCAGCAGCTCCCAGGCAGACATGAACACTGAAGCTTTCTTT.

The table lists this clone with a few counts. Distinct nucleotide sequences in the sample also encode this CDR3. The CDR3 reads CASGTGQRSSGNTIYF. CDR3 nucleotide sequence: TGTGCCAGTGGGACAGGTCAAAGAAGTTCTGGAAACACCATATATTTT. The J gene is TRBJ1-3, the V gene TRBV2; 8 nucleotides align to TRBD1. CDR3 length equals 16 residues. V shed 9 bases and J 1 base; nucleotides not matched to a gene: 11. CDR1 SNHLY and CDR2 FYNNEI come from the germline V gene.

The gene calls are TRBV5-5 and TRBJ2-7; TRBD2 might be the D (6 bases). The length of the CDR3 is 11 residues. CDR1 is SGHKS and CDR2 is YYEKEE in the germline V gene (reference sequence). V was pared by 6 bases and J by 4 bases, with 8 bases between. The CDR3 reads CASNGGYEQYF. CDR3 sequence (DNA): TGTGCCAGCAATGGAGGGTACGAGCAGTACTTC.

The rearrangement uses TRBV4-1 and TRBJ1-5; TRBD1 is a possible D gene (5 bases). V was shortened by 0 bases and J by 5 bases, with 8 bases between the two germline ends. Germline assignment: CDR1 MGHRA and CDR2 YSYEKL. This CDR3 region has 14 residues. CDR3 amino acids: CASSQETAYQPQHF. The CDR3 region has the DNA TGCGCCAGCAGCCAAGAGACAGCTTATCAGCCCCAGCATTTT.

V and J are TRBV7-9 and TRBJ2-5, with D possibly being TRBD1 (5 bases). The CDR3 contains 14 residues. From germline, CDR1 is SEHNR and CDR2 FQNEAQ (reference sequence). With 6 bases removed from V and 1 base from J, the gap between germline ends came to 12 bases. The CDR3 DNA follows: TGTGCCAGCAGTTTCAGTGGGGCCCAAGAGACCCAGTACTTC. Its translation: CASSFSGAQETQYF.

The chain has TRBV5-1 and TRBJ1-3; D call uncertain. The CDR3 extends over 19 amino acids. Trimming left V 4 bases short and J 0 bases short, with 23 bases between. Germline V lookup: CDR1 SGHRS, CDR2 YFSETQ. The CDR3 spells CASSPGGSIWTGSGNTIYF. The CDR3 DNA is TGCGCCAGCAGCCCCGGAGGGAGTATATGGACGGGCTCTGGAAACACCATATATTTT.

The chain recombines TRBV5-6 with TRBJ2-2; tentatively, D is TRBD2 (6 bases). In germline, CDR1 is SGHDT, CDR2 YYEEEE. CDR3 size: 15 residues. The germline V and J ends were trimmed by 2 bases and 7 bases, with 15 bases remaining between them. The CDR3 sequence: CASSFGAGPGGELFF. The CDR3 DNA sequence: TGTGCCAGCAGCTTCGGGGCGGGGCCAGGCGGGGAGCTGTTTTTT. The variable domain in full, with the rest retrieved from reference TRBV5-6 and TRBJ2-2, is DAGVTQSPTHLIKTRGQQVTLRCSPKSGHDTVSWYQQALGQGPQFIFQYYEEEERQRGNFPDRFSGHQFPNYSSELNVNALLLGDSALYLCASSFGAGPGGELFFGEGSRLTVL.

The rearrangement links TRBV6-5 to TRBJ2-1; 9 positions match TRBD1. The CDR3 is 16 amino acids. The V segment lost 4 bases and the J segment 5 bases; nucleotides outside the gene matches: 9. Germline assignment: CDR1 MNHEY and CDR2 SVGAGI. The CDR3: CASSWARDRVNNEQFF. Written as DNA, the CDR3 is TGTGCCAGCAGTTGGGCCCGGGACAGGGTTAACAATGAGCAGTTCTTC.

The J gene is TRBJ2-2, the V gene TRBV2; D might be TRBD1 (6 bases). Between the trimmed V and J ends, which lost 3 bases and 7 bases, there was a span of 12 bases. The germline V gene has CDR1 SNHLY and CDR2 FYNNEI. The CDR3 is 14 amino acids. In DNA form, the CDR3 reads TGTGCCAGCAGTGAGAGGTTCAGGGGCGGGGAGCTGTTTTTT. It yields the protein CASSERFRGGELFF.

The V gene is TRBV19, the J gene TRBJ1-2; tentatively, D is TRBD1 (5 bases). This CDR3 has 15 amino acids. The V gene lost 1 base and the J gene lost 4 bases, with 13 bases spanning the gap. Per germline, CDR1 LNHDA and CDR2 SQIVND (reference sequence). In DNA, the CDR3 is TGTGCCAGTAGTATAGGGGGGGATGGCGTCTATGGCTACACCTTC. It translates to CASSIGGDGVYGYTF.

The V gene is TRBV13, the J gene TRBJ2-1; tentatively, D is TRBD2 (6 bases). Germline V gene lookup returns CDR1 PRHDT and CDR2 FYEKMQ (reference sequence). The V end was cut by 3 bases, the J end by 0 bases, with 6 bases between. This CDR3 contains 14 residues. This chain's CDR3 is CASSLGGSYNEQFF. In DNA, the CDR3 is TGTGCCAGCAGCTTGGGGGGCTCCTACAATGAGCAGTTCTTC.

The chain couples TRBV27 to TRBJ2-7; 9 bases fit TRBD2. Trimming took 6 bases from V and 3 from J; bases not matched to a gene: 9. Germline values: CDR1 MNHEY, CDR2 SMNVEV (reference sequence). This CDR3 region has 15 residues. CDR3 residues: CASSPNSGGLYEQYF. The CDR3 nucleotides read TGTGCCAGCAGCCCCAATAGCGGGGGACTCTACGAGCAGTACTTC.

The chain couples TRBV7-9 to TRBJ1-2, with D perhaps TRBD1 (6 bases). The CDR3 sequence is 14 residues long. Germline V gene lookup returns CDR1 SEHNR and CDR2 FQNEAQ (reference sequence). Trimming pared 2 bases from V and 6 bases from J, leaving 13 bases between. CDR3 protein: CASSLRLGADGYTF. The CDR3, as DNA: TGTGCCAGCAGCTTACGGTTGGGGGCTGATGGCTACACCTTC.

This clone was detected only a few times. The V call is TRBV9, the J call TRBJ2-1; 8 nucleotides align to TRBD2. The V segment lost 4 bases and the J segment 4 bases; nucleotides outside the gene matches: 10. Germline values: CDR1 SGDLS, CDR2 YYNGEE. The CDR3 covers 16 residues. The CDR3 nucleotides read TGTGCCAGCAGCCCCCAAAGCGGGGGCCTTTACAATGAGCAGTTCTTC. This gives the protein CASSPQSGGLYNEQFF.

The CDR3 is CASSQDAREIYEQYF. CDR3 DNA sequence: TGCGCCAGCAGCCAGGATGCCAGGGAAATCTACGAGCAGTACTTC. The chain carries TRBV4-1 and TRBJ2-7, with D perhaps TRBD1 (5 bases). Germline loops: CDR1 MGHRA, CDR2 YSYEKL. This CDR3 has 15 residues. Trimming removed 3 bases at V and 3 bases at J, with 15 bases between.

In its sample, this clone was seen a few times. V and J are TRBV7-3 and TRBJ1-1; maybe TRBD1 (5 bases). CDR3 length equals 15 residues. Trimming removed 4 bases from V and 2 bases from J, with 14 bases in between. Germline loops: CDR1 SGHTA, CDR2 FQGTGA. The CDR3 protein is CASSSNPTVNTEAFF. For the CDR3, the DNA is TGTGCCAGCAGCTCGAATCCGACAGTAAACACTGAAGCTTTCTTT.

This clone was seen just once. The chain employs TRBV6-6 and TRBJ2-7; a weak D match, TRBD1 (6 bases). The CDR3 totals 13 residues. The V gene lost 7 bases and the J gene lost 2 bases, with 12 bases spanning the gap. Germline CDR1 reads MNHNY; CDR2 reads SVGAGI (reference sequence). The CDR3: CASTGAGAYEQYF. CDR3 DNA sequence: TGTGCCAGCACTGGGGCAGGGGCCTACGAGCAGTACTTC.

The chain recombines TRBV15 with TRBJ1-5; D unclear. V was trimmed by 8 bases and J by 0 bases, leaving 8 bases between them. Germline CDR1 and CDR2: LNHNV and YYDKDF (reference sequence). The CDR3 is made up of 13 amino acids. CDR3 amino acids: CATGRDSNQPQHF. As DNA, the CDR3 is TGTGCCACCGGCCGGGATAGCAATCAGCCCCAGCATTTT.

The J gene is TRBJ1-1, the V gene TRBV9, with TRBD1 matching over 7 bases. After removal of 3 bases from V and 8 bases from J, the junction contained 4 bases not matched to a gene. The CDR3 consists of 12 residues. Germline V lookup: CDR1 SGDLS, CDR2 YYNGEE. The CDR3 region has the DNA TGTGCCAGCAGCGAGACAGGGTTAGAAGCTTTCTTT. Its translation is CASSETGLEAFF. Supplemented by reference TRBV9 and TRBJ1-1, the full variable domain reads DSGVTQTPKHLITATGQRVTLRCSPRSGDLSVYWYQQSLDQGLQFLIQYYNGEERAKGNILERFSAQQFPDLHSELNLSSLELGDSALYFCASSETGLEAFFGQGTRLTVV.

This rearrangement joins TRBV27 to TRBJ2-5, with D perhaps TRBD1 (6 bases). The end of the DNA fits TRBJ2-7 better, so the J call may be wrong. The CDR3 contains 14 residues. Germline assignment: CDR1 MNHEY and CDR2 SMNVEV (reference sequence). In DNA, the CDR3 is TGTGCCAGCAGTTTATATCAGGGGTCCTACGAGCAGTACTTC. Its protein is CASSLYQGSYEQYF.

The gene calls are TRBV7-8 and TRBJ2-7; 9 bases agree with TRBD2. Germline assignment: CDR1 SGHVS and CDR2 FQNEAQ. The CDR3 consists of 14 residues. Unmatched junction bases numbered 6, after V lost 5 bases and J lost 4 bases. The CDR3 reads CASSPLTSGYEQYF. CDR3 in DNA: TGTGCCAGCAGCCCCTTGACTAGCGGTTACGAGCAGTACTTC.

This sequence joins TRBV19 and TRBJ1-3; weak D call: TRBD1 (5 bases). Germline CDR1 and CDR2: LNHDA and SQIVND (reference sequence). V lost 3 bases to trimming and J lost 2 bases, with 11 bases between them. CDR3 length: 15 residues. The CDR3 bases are TGTGCCAGTAGTATTATCTGGGGGGCTGGAAACACCATATATTTT. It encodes CASSIIWGAGNTIYF.

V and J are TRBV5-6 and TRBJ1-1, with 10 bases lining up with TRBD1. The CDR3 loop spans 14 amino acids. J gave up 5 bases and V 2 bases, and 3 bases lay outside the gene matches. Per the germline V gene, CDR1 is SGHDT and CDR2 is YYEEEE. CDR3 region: CASSFGTGETEAFF. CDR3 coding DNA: TGTGCCAGCAGCTTCGGGACAGGGGAAACTGAAGCTTTCTTT.

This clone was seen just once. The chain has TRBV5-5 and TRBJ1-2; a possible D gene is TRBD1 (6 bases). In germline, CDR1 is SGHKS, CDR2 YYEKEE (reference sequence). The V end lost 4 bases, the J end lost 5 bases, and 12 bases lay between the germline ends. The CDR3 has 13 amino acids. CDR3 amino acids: CASSPRTEYGYTF. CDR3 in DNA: TGTGCCAGCAGCCCCCGGACAGAGTATGGCTACACCTTC.

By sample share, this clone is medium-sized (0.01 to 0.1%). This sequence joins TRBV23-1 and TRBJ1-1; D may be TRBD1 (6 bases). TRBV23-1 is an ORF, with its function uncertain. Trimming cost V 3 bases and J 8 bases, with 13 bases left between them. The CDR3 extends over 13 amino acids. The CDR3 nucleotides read TGCGCCAGCAGTCATCCTGACAGGCACGAAGCTTTCTTT. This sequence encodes CASSHPDRHEAFF.